This T cell receptor (beta chain) was sequenced for a study of patients and donors after allogeneic stem cell transplantation. Trimming took 3 bases from V and 5 from J, leaving 14 bases between them. The germline gives CDR1 SQVTM, CDR2 ANQGSEA. The CDR3 has 13 amino acids. Via MiXCR, TCRdb re-called the RT-PCR reads, giving one row per CDR3 protein. The sample contains around 160,000 distinct CDR3 sequences, approximately 30% of which appear only once. This clonotype was found a few times. The origin of this receptor is a human donor who was either an allogeneic HSCT recipient or a stem cell or donor lymphocyte infusion donor (not recorded which). It is not recorded whose cells these are; they may come from a transplant donor. The V gene is TRBV29-1, the J gene TRBJ2-7; a possible D gene is TRBD1 (6 bases). Sequencing used blood, either unsorted or a sorted T cell fraction (not recorded which). The DNA of the CDR3 is TGCAGCGTTGAGGCGCAGGGGTACAACGAGCAGTACTTC. Amino acid sequence: CSVEAQGYNEQYF.